This entry lists 14 T cell receptor beta chains sequenced from one sample in a study of blood T cell repertoires in COVID-19. The repertoire was sequenced with immunoSEQ multiplex PCR; TCRdb's copy has only in-frame clones and lacks some. The sample includes about 280,000 clones, approximately 85% of them seen just once. The sample consisted of peripheral blood. These receptors all stem from a man aged 50-59 years with active or convalescent COVID-19.

This sequence joins TRBV11-2 and TRBJ1-6; 7 bases are a match to TRBD1. V trimming: 0 bases; J trimming: 7 bases; junction bases outside the gene matches: 3. Germline assignment: CDR1 SGHAT and CDR2 FQNNGV. This CDR3 spans 15 amino acids. CDR3 nucleotides: TGTGCCAGCAGCTTAGAGACAGGGCTCAATTCACCCCTCCACTTT. It encodes CASSLETGLNSPLHF. The variable domain in full, with the rest retrieved from reference TRBV11-2 and TRBJ1-6, is EAGVAQSPRYKIIEKRQSVAFWCNPISGHATLYWYQQILGQGPKLLIQFQNNGVVDDSQLPKDRFSAERLKGVDSTLKIQPAKLEDSAVYLCASSLETGLNSPLHFGNGTRLTVT.

The genes are TRBV5-6 and TRBJ1-1; perhaps TRBD1 as D (5 bases). Trimming stripped 1 base from V and 1 base from J, with 14 bases between. This CDR3 comprises 16 residues. The germline V gene encodes CDR1 SGHDT and CDR2 YYEEEE. The CDR3 spells CASSLRGSYGNTEAFF. Here the CDR3 DNA reads TGTGCCAGCAGCTTGAGGGGTTCTTATGGGAACACTGAAGCTTTCTTT. Full variable domain (rest looked up from reference TRBV5-6 and TRBJ1-1): DAGVTQSPTHLIKTRGQQVTLRCSPKSGHDTVSWYQQALGQGPQFIFQYYEEEERQRGNFPDRFSGHQFPNYSSELNVNALLLGDSALYLCASSLRGSYGNTEAFFGQGTRLTVV.

The CDR3 DNA sequence: TGTGCCAGCAGCCTTACTAGCGGGAGTAGCAATGAGCAGTTCTTC. Protein sequence: CASSLTSGSSNEQFF. The chain recombines TRBV7-3 with TRBJ2-1, with 11 bases identical to TRBD2. In germline, CDR1 is SGHTA, CDR2 FQGTGA. Trimming took 5 bases from V and 6 from J; bases not matched to a gene: 6. This CDR3 is built from 15 residues.

The chain combines TRBV29-1 with TRBJ1-1, with 12 bases matching TRBD1. The CDR3 spans 13 residues. Germline CDR1 is SQVTM and CDR2 is ANQGSEA. The V gene end was trimmed by 7 bases and the J gene end by 6 bases; junction bases not matched to a gene: 6. CDR3 sequence reads: CSAWDRGRSEAFF. CDR3 bases: TGCAGCGCATGGGACAGGGGGCGATCTGAAGCTTTCTTT.

The count of this clone is one. The J gene is TRBJ2-1, the V gene TRBV7-7, with D possibly matching TRBD1 (7 bases). V lost 5 bases and J 2 bases, leaving 19 bases between the germline ends. The CDR3 extends over 17 amino acids. CDR1 SSHAT and CDR2 FNYEAQ come from the germline V gene (reference sequence). In nucleotides, the CDR3 is TGTGCCAGCAGCCCCCATCTTGCGGGACAGACCTACAATGAGCAGTTCTTC. This codes for CASSPHLAGQTYNEQFF.

This chain links TRBV3-1 (or the pseudogene TRBV3-2) with TRBJ2-2, with TRBD2 identical over 8 bases. CDR3 size: 17 residues. Trimming removed 1 base from V and 3 bases from J; junction bases left unmatched: 7. Germline loops: CDR1 LGHDT, CDR2 YNNKEL (reference sequence). The CDR3 bases are TGTGCCAGCAGCCAAGCCCTTAGCGGGGCCCACACCGGGGAGCTGTTTTTT. Translation gives CASSQALSGAHTGELFF.

V gene TRBV10-3 combines with J gene TRBJ1-1; 10 bases align to TRBD1. The V gene's germline CDR1 is ENHRY and CDR2 SYGVKD. V dropped 5 bases and J dropped 4; count of bases not matched to a gene: 4. The length of the CDR3 is 14 residues. DNA for the CDR3: TGTGCCATCAGTCGTGGGACAGGGGTCACTGAAGCTTTCTTT. It translates to CAISRGTGVTEAFF.

The chain has TRBV14 and TRBJ2-1; a possible D gene is TRBD2 (5 bases). CDR1 SGHDN and CDR2 FVKESK come from the germline V gene. Deletions cut 4 bases from V and 10 bases from J, with 23 bases between. The CDR3 sequence is 16 residues long. The DNA of the CDR3 is TGTGCCAGCAGCCGACAACGGACTGCGAGCATGGGAGAGCAGTTCTTC. Amino acid sequence: CASSRQRTASMGEQFF.

This chain joins TRBV19 and TRBJ1-2; possible D gene TRBD1, 6 bases. Germline V CDR1 and CDR2: LNHDA, SQIVND (reference sequence). The V gene lost 8 bases and the J gene lost 8 bases, with 27 bases spanning the gap. The CDR3 consists of 16 residues. CDR3 residues: CASHRVGVTGPGGYTF. In DNA, the CDR3 is TGTGCCAGTCACCGTGTTGGGGTAACAGGGCCGGGAGGCTACACCTTC.

The rearrangement links TRBV5-1 to TRBJ2-1, with D possibly being TRBD2 (6 bases). This CDR3 comprises 16 residues. Trimming pared 0 bases from V and 2 bases from J, leaving 12 bases between. CDR1 is SGHRS, CDR2 YFSETQ, per germline. CDR3 nucleotide sequence: TGCGCCAGCAGCTTGGCTGGCGGGATTACCTACAATGAGCAGTTCTTC. Protein: CASSLAGGITYNEQFF.

The V and J genes are TRBV24-1 and TRBJ2-2; 9 nucleotides align to TRBD1. The CDR3 totals 21 residues. Germline V gene sequence: CDR1 KGHDR, CDR2 SFDVKD. J gave up 5 bases and V 4 bases, and 22 bases lay outside the gene matches. The CDR3 DNA reads as TGTGCCACCAGTGACACCCTAGGCATGGGGACAGGGAACACAGGGACCGGGGAGCTGTTTTTT. Its protein product is CATSDTLGMGTGNTGTGELFF.

This clone appeared once. V usage is TRBV25-1 and J usage is TRBJ2-7; perhaps TRBD1 as D (6 bases). Germline CDR1 reads MGHDK; CDR2 reads SYGVNS. CDR3 size: 16 residues. Trimming removed 2 bases from V and 3 bases from J, with 17 bases in between. CDR3 amino acids: CASSELGQGYGYEQYF. The CDR3 DNA reads as TGTGCCAGCAGTGAACTAGGGCAGGGGTATGGCTACGAGCAGTACTTC.

The rearrangement joins TRBV30 to TRBJ1-1; D ambiguous. Germline assignment: CDR1 GTSNPN and CDR2 SVGIG (reference sequence). The CDR3 has 13 amino acids. Trimming removed 0 bases at V and 1 base at J, with 6 bases between. CDR3 DNA sequence: TGTGCCTGGAGTGTACAATCGAACACTGAAGCTTTCTTT. Protein product: CAWSVQSNTEAFF.

The chain is built from TRBV28 and TRBJ2-4; TRBD1 agrees at 7 bases. Per the germline V gene, CDR1 is MDHEN and CDR2 is SYDVKM. The V gene end was trimmed by 5 bases and the J gene end by 3 bases; junction bases not matched to a gene: 10. This CDR3 contains 16 residues. CDR3 protein: CASSEPTGLGKNIQYF. The CDR3, as DNA: TGTGCCAGCAGTGAACCGACAGGGCTGGGCAAAAACATTCAGTACTTC.